The T cell receptor beta chain under discussion was sequenced for a study of beta chain features in type 1 diabetes. Study summary: Researchers looked at about 110 million sorted cells across all samples. Study outcomes and limitations: Sequencing the cDNA could make cells with high TCR expression show up more than they should.

cDNA synthesis used the whole RNA isolate, giving expressed TCRB sequences. The data were produced by immunoSEQ multiplex PCR, yet TCRdb's version contains in-frame clones alone and is incomplete. The sample includes 150,000 to 200,000 clones, about 9.1% seen only once; the top ten take 2% to 2.5%. The sample holds a few counts of this clone. Antigen: not known. The single heparinised draw taken from each donor contained roughly 110 mL of blood on average. With 4 bases clipped from V and 3 bases from J, the junction kept 7 bases outside the gene matches. The germline V gene has CDR1 SGHNT and CDR2 YYREEE (reference sequence). CDR3 size: 15 residues.

This rearrangement joins TRBV5-4 to TRBJ2-1, with 7 bases identical to TRBD1. This sequence originates from a woman aged 18-35 years in good health. The sample was central memory CD4+ T cells from blood. The CDR3 region is CASSGGQANYNEQFF. Here the CDR3 DNA reads TGTGCCAGCAGCGGAGGACAGGCAAACTACAATGAGCAGTTCTTC.